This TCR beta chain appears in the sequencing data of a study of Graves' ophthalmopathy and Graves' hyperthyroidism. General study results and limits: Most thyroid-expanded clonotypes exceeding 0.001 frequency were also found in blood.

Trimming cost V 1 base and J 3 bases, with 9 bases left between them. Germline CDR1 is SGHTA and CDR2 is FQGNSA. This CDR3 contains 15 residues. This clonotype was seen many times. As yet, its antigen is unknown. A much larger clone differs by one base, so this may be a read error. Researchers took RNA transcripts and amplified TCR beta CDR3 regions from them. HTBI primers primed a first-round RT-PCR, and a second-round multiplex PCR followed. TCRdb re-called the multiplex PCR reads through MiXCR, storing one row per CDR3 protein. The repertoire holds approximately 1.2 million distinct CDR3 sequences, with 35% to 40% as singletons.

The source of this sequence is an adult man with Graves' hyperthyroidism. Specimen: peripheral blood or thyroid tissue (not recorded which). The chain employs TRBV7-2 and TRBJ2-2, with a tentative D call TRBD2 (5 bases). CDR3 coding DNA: TGTGCCAGCAGCTTAGTTTCCGGGGACACCGGGGAGCTGTTTTTT. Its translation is CASSLVSGDTGELFF.